One sample yielded the 17 T cell receptor beta chains listed below, sequenced in a study of T cell responses to AZD1222 COVID-19 vaccine. TCRdb keeps only in-frame clones here, not all; method: immunoSEQ multiplex PCR. This table has roughly 120,000 clones, approximately 90% appearing once. The specimen comprised peripheral blood, sampled 28 days after the second AZD1222 dose. These receptors were obtained from an adult who received the AZD1222 COVID-19 vaccine.

The V and J genes are TRBV13 and TRBJ2-7, with D perhaps matching TRBD1 or TRBD2 (6 bases each). Trimming left V 5 bases short and J 3 bases short, with 26 bases between. This CDR3 is built from 18 residues. Germline CDR1 PRHDT, CDR2 FYEKMQ (reference sequence). For the CDR3, the DNA is TGTGCCAGCAGCCGTTGGGGGGCTGGGGGCGCGAGCTTCTACGAGCAGTACTTC. Its translation is CASSRWGAGGASFYEQYF.

The chain couples TRBV5-8 to TRBJ1-5; D unclear. CDR3 length equals 14 residues. CDR1 and CDR2 (germline): SGHTS, YDEGEE. V was cut by 2 bases and J by 5 bases, with 11 bases left in between. In DNA, the CDR3 is TGTGCCAGCAGCTTAATCCAGATCTATCAGCCCCAGCATTTT. Protein sequence: CASSLIQIYQPQHF.

This chain uses TRBV19 with TRBJ1-2, with D perhaps TRBD1 (6 bases). The CDR3 totals 13 residues. The V gene's germline CDR1 is LNHDA and CDR2 SQIVND (reference sequence). Trimming removed 3 bases from V and 3 bases from J, with 8 bases in between. The CDR3 sequence is CASSMGGDYGYTF. CDR3 DNA sequence: TGTGCCAGTAGTATGGGGGGCGACTATGGCTACACCTTC.

The CDR3 sequence: CASTPRQDTEAFF. The CDR3 DNA reads TGTGCCAGCACCCCCCGACAGGACACTGAAGCTTTCTTT. This rearrangement joins TRBV5-8 to TRBJ1-1; the D gene is possibly TRBD1 (6 bases). CDR1 is SGHTS, CDR2 YDEGEE, per germline. V was cut by 6 bases and J by 3 bases, with 12 bases left in between. This CDR3 contains 13 residues.

The rearrangement links TRBV5-1 to TRBJ2-3, with D perhaps TRBD2 (6 bases). CDR3 length: 15 amino acids. The germline V and J ends were trimmed by 7 bases and 7 bases, with 22 bases remaining between them. Germline loops: CDR1 SGHRS, CDR2 YFSETQ. The CDR3 reads CASGVGGGGGNTQYF. In nucleotides, the CDR3 is TGCGCCAGCGGAGTCGGGGGAGGTGGAGGGAATACGCAGTATTTT.

J is TRBJ1-4 and V is TRBV5-4, with 9 bases identical to TRBD1. Germline trimming cut 5 bases from V and 8 bases from J; bases unmatched to any gene: 7. The CDR3 runs to 14 residues. Germline V gene data show CDR1 as SGHNT and CDR2 as YYREEE (reference sequence). The CDR3: CASRRDRAEEKLFF. The CDR3 DNA reads as TGTGCCAGCAGGCGGGACAGGGCGGAAGAAAAACTGTTTTTT.

On this clone: This same CDR3 is encoded by further DNA sequences in the sample. CDR3 in DNA: TGTGCCAGCTCGCGGGACAGGGATAATTCACCCCTCCACTTT. It yields the protein CASSRDRDNSPLHF. The chain is built from TRBV18 and TRBJ1-6; TRBD1 aligns across 9 bases. There are 14 residues in the CDR3. The germline CDR1 and CDR2 sequences are KGHSH and LQKENI. V lost 6 bases and J lost 5; bases outside the gene matches: 2.

The rearrangement links TRBV28 to TRBJ1-3; no firm D call. V lost 5 bases to trimming and J lost 0 bases, with 14 bases between them. This CDR3 contains 16 residues. Looked up from germline, CDR1 is MDHEN and CDR2 is SYDVKM. The CDR3, as DNA: TGTGCCAGCAGTGGAAAGGTCGGGGTCTCTGGAAACACCATATATTTT. It specifies CASSGKVGVSGNTIYF.

The chain combines TRBV15 with TRBJ1-1, with TRBD1 matching 8 bases. CDR1 is LNHNV and CDR2 is YYDKDF in the germline V gene (reference sequence). J gave up 4 bases and V 5 bases, and 9 bases lay outside the gene matches. The CDR3 is made up of 15 amino acids. CDR3 region: CATSPGSGGLTEAFF. DNA for the CDR3: TGTGCCACCAGCCCCGGCTCAGGGGGCCTCACTGAAGCTTTCTTT.

In its sample, this clone was seen a few times. The chain links TRBV19 to TRBJ1-5; D perhaps matches TRBD1 (5 bases). CDR1 is LNHDA, CDR2 SQIVND, per germline (reference sequence). Deletions cut 7 bases from V and 0 bases from J, with 13 bases between. The CDR3 is made up of 15 amino acids. The CDR3 bases are TGTGCCAGTACGGGGGAGGGCTTTAGCAATCAGCCCCAGCATTTT. It is translated as CASTGEGFSNQPQHF.

This clone was recorded a few times. The chain joins TRBV19 to TRBJ1-4, with 7 bases aligning to TRBD1. The CDR3 sequence is 14 residues long. V shed 7 bases and J 3 bases; nucleotides not matched to a gene: 5. Looked up from germline, CDR1 is LNHDA and CDR2 is SQIVND (reference sequence). The CDR3 DNA reads as TGTGCCAGTAAGGGGGCTGTAGCTAATGAAAAACTGTTTTTT. It specifies CASKGAVANEKLFF.

The genes are TRBV4-3 and TRBJ1-2; no reliable D call. The germline V and J ends were trimmed by 4 bases and 0 bases, with 9 bases remaining between them. This CDR3 is 14 amino acids long. The germline CDR1 and CDR2 sequences are LGHNA and YSLEER. CDR3 coding DNA: TGCGCCAGCAGCCCCCATTTCTCTAACTATGGCTACACCTTC. It specifies CASSPHFSNYGYTF.

The gene calls are TRBV25-1 and TRBJ1-2, with 7 positions matching TRBD1. This CDR3 has 14 amino acids. J was trimmed by 0 bases and V by 6 bases; bases with no gene match: 4. Germline CDR1 is MGHDK and CDR2 is SYGVNS. CDR3 sequence (DNA): TGTGCCAGCAGGGGGGACAGAGCTAACTATGGCTACACCTTC. This sequence encodes CASRGDRANYGYTF.

The chain has TRBV28 and TRBJ2-5; D is ambiguous. The germline V gene encodes CDR1 MDHEN and CDR2 SYDVKM. V shed 3 bases and J shed 3 bases, with 11 bases lying between them. The CDR3 loop spans 14 amino acids. CDR3 in amino acids: CASSLSQLKETQYF. The CDR3 DNA sequence: TGTGCCAGCAGTTTGTCACAGCTTAAAGAGACCCAGTACTTC.

CDR3 DNA: TGTGCCAGCTCACCACAGGTTGTAGGGGCTAGGGAGCAGTACTTC. This translates into CASSPQVVGAREQYF. The chain combines TRBV18 with TRBJ2-7; TRBD1 is a possible D gene (5 bases). Germline V gene data show CDR1 as KGHSH and CDR2 as LQKENI. V lost 1 base and J lost 7, with 17 bases in between. The CDR3 covers 15 residues.

This sequence joins TRBV19 and TRBJ1-5; D gene uncertain. Germline V gene sequence: CDR1 LNHDA, CDR2 SQIVND (reference sequence). The V and J ends lost 7 bases and 0 bases respectively, with 7 bases between them. CDR3 length equals 13 residues. In DNA form, the CDR3 reads TGTGCCAGTACTTGGAATAGCAATCAGCCCCAGCATTTT. This sequence encodes CASTWNSNQPQHF.

The chain joins TRBV7-2 to TRBJ1-5, with 7 bases aligning to TRBD1. This CDR3 has 14 residues. Trimming at V came to 5 bases and at J to 4 bases, leaving 5 bases not matched to a gene. Germline CDR1 and CDR2: SGHTA and FQGNSA. CDR3 nucleotide sequence: TGTGCCAGCAGCCCCCGACAGGGTAATCAGCCCCAGCATTTT. Its translation: CASSPRQGNQPQHF.